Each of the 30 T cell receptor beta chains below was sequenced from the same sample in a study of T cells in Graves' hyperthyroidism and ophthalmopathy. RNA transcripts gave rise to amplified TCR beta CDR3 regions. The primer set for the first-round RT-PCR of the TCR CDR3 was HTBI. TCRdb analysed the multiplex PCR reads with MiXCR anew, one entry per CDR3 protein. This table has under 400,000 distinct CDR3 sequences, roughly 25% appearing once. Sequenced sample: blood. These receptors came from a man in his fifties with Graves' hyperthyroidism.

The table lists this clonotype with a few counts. CDR3 region: CASRQPGQGVHGYTF. CDR3 nucleotides: TGTGCCAGCAGACAACCGGGACAGGGGGTTCATGGCTACACCTTC. The chain recombines TRBV6-2 or TRBV6-3 with TRBJ1-2, with TRBD1 identical over 11 bases. V trimming: 6 bases; J trimming: 6 bases; junction bases outside the gene matches: 9. Germline-derived CDR1 and CDR2 are MNHEY and SVGEGT. CDR3 length: 15 amino acids.

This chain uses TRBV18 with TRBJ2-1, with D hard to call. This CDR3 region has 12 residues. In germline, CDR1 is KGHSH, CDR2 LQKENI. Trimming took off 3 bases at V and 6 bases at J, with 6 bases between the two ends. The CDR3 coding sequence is TGTGCCAGCTCACCTCGAATCAATGAGCAGTTCTTC. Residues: CASSPRINEQFF.

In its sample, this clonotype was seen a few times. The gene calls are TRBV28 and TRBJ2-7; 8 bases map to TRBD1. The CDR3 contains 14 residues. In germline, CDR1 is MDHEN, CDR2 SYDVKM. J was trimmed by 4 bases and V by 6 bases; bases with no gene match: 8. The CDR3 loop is CASRWTGYSYEQYF. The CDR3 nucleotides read TGTGCCAGCAGGTGGACAGGGTATAGTTACGAGCAGTACTTC.

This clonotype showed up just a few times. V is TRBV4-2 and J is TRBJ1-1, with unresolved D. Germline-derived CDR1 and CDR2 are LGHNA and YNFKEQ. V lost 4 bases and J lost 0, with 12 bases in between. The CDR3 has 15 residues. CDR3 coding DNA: TGTGCCAGCAGCCTTCAGCCGGGCCTGAACACTGAAGCTTTCTTT. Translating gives CASSLQPGLNTEAFF.

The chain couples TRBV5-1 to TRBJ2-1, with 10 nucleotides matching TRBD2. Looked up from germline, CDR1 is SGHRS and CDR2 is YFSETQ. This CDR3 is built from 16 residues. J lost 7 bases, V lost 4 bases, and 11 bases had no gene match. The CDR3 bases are TGCGCCAGCAGCCAAGCACCCCTAGCGGGGGTAAATGAGCAGTTCTTC. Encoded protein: CASSQAPLAGVNEQFF.

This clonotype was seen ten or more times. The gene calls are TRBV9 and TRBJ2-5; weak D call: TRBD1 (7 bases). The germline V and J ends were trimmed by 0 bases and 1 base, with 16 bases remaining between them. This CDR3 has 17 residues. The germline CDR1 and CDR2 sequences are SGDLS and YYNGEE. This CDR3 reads CASSVGGGTATQETQYF. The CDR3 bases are TGTGCCAGCAGCGTAGGTGGCGGGACAGCGACCCAAGAGACCCAGTACTTC.

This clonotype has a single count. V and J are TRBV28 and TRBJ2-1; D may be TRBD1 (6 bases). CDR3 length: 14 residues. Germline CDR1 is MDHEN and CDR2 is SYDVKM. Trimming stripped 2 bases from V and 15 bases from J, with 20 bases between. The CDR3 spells CASSLVGLQGAGFF. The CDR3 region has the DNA TGTGCCAGCAGTTTAGTTGGTTTACAGGGAGCCGGGTTCTTC.

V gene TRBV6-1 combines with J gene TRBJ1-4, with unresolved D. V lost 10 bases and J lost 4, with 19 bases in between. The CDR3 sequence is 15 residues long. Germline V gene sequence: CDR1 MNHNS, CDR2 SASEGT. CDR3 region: CATRRNSADNEKLFF. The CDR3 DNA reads TGTGCCACCCGCCGAAACAGCGCCGATAATGAAAAACTGTTTTTT.

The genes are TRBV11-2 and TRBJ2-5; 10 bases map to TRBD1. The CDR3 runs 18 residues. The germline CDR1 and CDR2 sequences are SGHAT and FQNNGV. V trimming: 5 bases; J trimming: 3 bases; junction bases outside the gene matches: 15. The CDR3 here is CASSARRSGQGRKETQYF. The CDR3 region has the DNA TGTGCCAGCAGCGCCCGCCGGTCGGGACAGGGGCGAAAAGAGACCCAGTACTTC.

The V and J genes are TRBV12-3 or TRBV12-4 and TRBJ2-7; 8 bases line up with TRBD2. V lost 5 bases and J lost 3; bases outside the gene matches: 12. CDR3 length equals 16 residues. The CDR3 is CASSPYGTSRDYEQYF. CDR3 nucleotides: TGTGCCAGCAGTCCATACGGGACTAGTCGGGACTACGAGCAGTACTTC.

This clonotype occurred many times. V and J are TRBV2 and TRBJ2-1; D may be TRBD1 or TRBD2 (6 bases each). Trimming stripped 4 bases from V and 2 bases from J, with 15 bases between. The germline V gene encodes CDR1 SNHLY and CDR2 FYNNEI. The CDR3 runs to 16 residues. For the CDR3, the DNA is TGTGCCAGCAGTGCCAAAGGGGGGCAAGCCTACAATGAGCAGTTCTTC. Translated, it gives CASSAKGGQAYNEQFF.

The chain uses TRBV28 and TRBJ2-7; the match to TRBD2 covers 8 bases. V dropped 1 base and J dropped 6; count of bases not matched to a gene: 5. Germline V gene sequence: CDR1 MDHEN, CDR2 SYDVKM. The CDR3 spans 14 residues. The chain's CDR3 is CASSLLAGKPEQYF. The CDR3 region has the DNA TGTGCCAGCAGTTTATTAGCGGGAAAGCCCGAGCAGTACTTC.

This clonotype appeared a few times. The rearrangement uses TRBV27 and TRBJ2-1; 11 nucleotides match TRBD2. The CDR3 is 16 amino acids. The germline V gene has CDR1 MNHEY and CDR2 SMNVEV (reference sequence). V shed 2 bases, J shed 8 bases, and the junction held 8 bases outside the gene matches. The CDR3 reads CASSLGVAGGVYEQFF. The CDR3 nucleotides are TGTGCCAGCAGTTTAGGGGTAGCGGGAGGGGTCTATGAGCAGTTCTTC.

CDR3 protein: CASSEGHREFTDTQYF. CDR3 DNA sequence: TGTGCCAGCAGTGAAGGCCACAGGGAGTTCACAGATACGCAGTATTTT. This sequence joins TRBV6-1 and TRBJ2-3; tentative D call: TRBD1 (6 bases). This CDR3 comprises 16 residues. Trimming removed 1 base at V and 2 bases at J, with 13 bases between. CDR1 is MNHNS, CDR2 SASEGT, per germline.

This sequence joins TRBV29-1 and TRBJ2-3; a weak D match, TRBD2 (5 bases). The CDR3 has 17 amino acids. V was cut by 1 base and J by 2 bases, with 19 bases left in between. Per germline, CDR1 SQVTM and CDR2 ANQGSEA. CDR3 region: CSVEVPRESPYTDTQYF. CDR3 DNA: TGCAGCGTTGAAGTCCCGAGGGAGTCACCTTACACAGATACGCAGTATTTT.

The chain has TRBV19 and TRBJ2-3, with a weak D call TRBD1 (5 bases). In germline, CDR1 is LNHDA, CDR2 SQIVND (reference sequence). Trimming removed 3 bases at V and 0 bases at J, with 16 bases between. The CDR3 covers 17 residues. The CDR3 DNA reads TGTGCCAGTAGTATTACAGGTCTTTTTACTAGCACAGATACGCAGTATTTT. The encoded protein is CASSITGLFTSTDTQYF.

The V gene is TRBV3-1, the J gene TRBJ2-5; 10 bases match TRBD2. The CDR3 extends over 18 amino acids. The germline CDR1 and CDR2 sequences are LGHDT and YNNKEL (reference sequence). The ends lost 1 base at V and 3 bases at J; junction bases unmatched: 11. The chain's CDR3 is CASSQVASGLAFEETQYF. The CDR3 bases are TGTGCCAGCAGCCAAGTAGCTTCGGGACTAGCGTTCGAAGAGACCCAGTACTTC.

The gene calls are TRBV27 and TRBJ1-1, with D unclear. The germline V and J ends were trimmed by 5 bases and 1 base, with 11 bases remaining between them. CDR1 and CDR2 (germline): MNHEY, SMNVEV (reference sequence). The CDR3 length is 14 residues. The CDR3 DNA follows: TGTGCCAGCAGTACCCCATGGGGGAACACTGAAGCTTTCTTT. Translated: CASSTPWGNTEAFF.

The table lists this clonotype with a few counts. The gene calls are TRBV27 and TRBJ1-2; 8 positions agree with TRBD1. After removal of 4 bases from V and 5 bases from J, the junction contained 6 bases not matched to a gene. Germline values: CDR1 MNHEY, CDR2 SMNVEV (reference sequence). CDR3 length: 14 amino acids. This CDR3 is CASSSPYRGYGYTF. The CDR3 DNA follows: TGTGCCAGCAGTTCGCCCTACAGGGGGTATGGCTACACCTTC.

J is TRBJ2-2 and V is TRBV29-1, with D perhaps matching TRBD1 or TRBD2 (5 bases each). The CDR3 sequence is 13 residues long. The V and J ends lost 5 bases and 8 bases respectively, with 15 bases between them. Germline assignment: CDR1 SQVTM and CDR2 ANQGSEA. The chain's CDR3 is CSVKAGREGELFF. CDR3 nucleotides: TGCAGCGTTAAGGCGGGCAGGGAAGGGGAGCTGTTTTTT.

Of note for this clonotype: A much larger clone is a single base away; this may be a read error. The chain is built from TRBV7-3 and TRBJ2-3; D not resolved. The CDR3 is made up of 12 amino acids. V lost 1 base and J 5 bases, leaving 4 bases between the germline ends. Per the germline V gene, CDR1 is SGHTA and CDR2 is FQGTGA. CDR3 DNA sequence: TGTGCCAGCAGCTTAAATGGAGATACGCAGTATTTT. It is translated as CASSLNGDTQYF. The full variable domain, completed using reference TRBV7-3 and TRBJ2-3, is GAGVSQTPSNKVTEKGKYVELRCDPISGHTALYWYRQSLGQGPEFLIYFQGTGAADDSGLPNDRFFAVRPEGSVSTLKIQRTERGDSAVYLCASSLNGDTQYFGPGTRLTVL.

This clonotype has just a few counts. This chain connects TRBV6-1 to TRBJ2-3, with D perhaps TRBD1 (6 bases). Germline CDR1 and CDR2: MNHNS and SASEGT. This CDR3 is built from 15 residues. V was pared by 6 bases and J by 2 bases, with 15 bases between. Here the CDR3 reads CASSQTGTITDTQYF. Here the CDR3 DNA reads TGTGCCAGCAGCCAAACCGGGACAATCACAGATACGCAGTATTTT.

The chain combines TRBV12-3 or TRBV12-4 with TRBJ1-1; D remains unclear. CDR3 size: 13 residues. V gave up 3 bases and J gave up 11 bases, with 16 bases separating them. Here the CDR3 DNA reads TGTGCCAGCAGTTTGGGTTTTGGCATTCGGGCTTTCTTT. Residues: CASSLGFGIRAFF.

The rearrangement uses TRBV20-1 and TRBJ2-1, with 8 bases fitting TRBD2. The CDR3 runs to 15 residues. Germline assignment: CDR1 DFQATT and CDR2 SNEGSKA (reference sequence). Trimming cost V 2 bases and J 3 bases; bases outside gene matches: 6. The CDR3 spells CSARSSGGIYNEQFF. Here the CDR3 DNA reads TGCAGTGCTAGATCCAGCGGGGGTATCTACAATGAGCAGTTCTTC.

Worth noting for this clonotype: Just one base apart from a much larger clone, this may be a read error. CDR3 sequence: CASSSRVMSTDTQYF. In DNA form, the CDR3 reads TGCGCCAGCAGCTCCAGAGTTATGAGCACAGATACGCAGTATTTT. The V gene is TRBV5-1, the J gene TRBJ2-3; D unclear. Deletions cut 3 bases from V and 0 bases from J, with 11 bases between. Germline V gives CDR1 SGHRS, CDR2 YFSETQ. The CDR3 length is 15 residues. The variable domain in full, completed from reference TRBV5-1 and TRBJ2-3, reads KAGVTQTPRYLIKTRGQQVTLSCSPISGHRSVSWYQQTPGQGLQFLFEYFSETQRNKGNFPGRFSGRQFSNSRSEMNVSTLELGDSALYLCASSSRVMSTDTQYFGPGTRLTVL.

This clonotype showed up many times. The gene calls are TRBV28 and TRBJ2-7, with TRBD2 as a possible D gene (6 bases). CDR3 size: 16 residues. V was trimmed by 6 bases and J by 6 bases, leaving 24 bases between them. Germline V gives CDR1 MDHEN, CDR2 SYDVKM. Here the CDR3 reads CASSPFVGLLPLEQYF. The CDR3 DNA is TGTGCCAGCAGCCCTTTCGTGGGACTGTTACCACTCGAGCAGTACTTC.

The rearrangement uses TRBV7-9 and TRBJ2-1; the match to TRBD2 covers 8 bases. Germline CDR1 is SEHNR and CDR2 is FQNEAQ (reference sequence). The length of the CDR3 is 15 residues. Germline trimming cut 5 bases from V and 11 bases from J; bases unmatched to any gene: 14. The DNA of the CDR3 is TGTGCCAGCAGCCGTTCTAGCGGGTCCTGGGATAAGCAGTTCTTC. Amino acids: CASSRSSGSWDKQFF.

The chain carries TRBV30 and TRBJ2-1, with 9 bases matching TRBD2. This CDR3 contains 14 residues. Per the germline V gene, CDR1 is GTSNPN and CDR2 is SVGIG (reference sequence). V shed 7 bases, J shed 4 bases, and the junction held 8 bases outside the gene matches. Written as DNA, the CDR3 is TGTGCCTACGCGACTAGCGGACAATACAATGAGCAGTTCTTC. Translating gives CAYATSGQYNEQFF.

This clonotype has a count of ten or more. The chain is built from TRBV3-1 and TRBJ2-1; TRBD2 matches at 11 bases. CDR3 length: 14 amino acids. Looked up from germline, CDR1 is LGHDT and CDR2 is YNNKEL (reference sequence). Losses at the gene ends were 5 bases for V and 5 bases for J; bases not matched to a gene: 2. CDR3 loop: CASSGLAGHNEQFF. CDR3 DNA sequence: TGTGCCAGCAGCGGACTAGCGGGTCACAATGAGCAGTTCTTC.

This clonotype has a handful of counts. The CDR3 DNA is TGTGCCATCAGTGATCGTCAGGGGCAGGGAGAGACCCAGTACTTC. Amino acids: CAISDRQGQGETQYF. The chain links TRBV10-3 to TRBJ2-5, with D possibly matching TRBD1 (6 bases). Germline V CDR1 and CDR2: ENHRY, SYGVKD. The CDR3 runs 15 residues. Trimming removed 3 bases from V and 4 bases from J, with 15 bases in between.